A selection of T cell receptor beta chains follows, all from one sample in a study of brain T cells in children with intractable seizures. Assay: immunoSEQ multiplex PCR; the TCRdb copy retains only in-frame clones and omits some. The repertoire consists of around 41,000 clones, with around 90% occurring once and the leading ten covering roughly 6.3%. Sequencing used peripheral blood, obtained at surgery. The receptors were gathered from a girl aged 2 to 10 with tuberous sclerosis and intractable seizures. The CDR3 runs from the conserved cysteine through the conserved F or W. A D gene is named only where the DNA matches it firmly. Size is stated for part of the rows, as once, few or many counts, or as a class when the clone is expanded.

TRBJ1-1	NA	TRBV5-8	NA	TGTGCCAGCAGCGGGGACAATTCCTACACTGAAGCTTTCTTT	CASSGDNSYTEAFF
TRBJ1-5	NA	TRBV19	NA	TGTGCCAGTAGTATTCAGGGAAATAATCAGCCCCAGCATTTT	CASSIQGNNQPQHF
TRBJ1-2	NA	TRBV27	NA	TGTGCCAGCAGTTTATCCAGGACGGGACCCTATGGCTACACCTTC	CASSLSRTGPYGYTF
TRBJ1-2	NA	TRBV24-1	NA	TGTGCCACCAGAAACATCCACAACTATGGCTACACCTTC	CATRNIHNYGYTF
TRBJ1-3	NA	TRBV5-1	NA	TGCGCCAGCAGCTTGGAAGCGGGGACGGGTGGAAACACCATATATTTT	CASSLEAGTGGNTIYF
TRBJ2-7	TRBD2	TRBV6-1	NA	TGTGCCAGCAGTGAAATTTGGACACGGGAGGGGCAGTACTTC	CASSEIWTREGQYF
TRBJ1-5	NA	TRBV6-5	NA	TGTGCCAGCATGTCGGGGATGGGCAATCAGCCCCAGCATTTT	CASMSGMGNQPQHF
TRBJ1-1	NA	TRBV10-2	NA	TGCGCCAGCAGGGGAAACAGCGGCACTGAAGCTTTCTTT	CASRGNSGTEAFF
TRBJ1-2	NA	TRBV12-5	NA	TGTGCTAGTCTCACGGGTAACTATGGCTACACCTTC	CASLTGNYGYTF
TRBJ2-1	TRBD2	TRBV24-1	NA	TGTGCCACCAGTGACAGGGCGGGGGGGCAAGTAGGCGGTGAGCAGTTCTTC	CATSDRAGGQVGGEQFF
TRBJ1-1	TRBD1	TRBV6-4	NA	TGTGCCAGCAGTAGGACAGGGGAGAACACTGAAGCTTTCTTT	CASSRTGENTEAFF
TRBJ1-3	NA	TRBV7-6	NA	TGTGCCAGCAGCCAAGATGCCCTAGGACCTGGAAACACCATATATTTT	CASSQDALGPGNTIYF
TRBJ1-4	NA	TRBV6-1	NA	TGTGCCAGCAGTGAGGCTCCAACTAATGAAAAACTGTTTTTT	CASSEAPTNEKLFF
TRBJ1-1	TRBD1	TRBV9	NA	TGTGCCAGCAGCTTGAACAGGGGATGGGTCACTGAAGCTTTCTTT	CASSLNRGWVTEAFF
TRBJ1-1	NA	TRBV28	NA	TGTGCCAGCCGCCGGGGACTGGGAAACATGAACACTGAAGCTTTCTTT	CASRRGLGNMNTEAFF
TRBJ1-6	NA	TRBV21-1	once	TGTGCCAGCAGCAACCGGCACTACTCACCCCTCCACTTT	CASSNRHYSPLHF
TRBJ1-2	TRBD1	TRBV6-6	NA	TGTGCCAGCAGTTACTCGGCACAGGGGGTAAATGGCTACACCTTC	CASSYSAQGVNGYTF
TRBJ2-3	NA	TRBV6-5	NA	TGTGCCAGCAGTTTCGGCCTCGCGGAGACGCAGTATTTT	CASSFGLAETQYF
TRBJ1-1	NA	TRBV24-1	few	TGTGCCACCAGTCCAGGGCCCATGAACACTGAAGCTTTCTTT	CATSPGPMNTEAFF
TRBJ2-5	TRBD1	TRBV3-1/TRBV3-2	NA	TGTGCCAGCAGCCTACTCAGGGGGCAAGAGACCCAGTACTTC	CASSLLRGQETQYF
TRBJ1-2	NA	TRBV5-6	NA	TGTGCCAGCAGCACCGGGACTGCCGCTAACTATGGCTACACCTTC	CASSTGTAANYGYTF
TRBJ2-7	NA	TRBV2	few	TGTGCCAGCGAAGATCAAACCTACGAGCAGTACTTC	CASEDQTYEQYF
TRBJ1-5	TRBD1	TRBV27	NA	TGTGCCAGCAGTCCTTACAGGGGGGATCAGCCCCAGCATTTT	CASSPYRGDQPQHF
TRBJ2-1	NA	TRBV11-2	NA	TGTGCCAGCAGCTTAGGCGGGACACCCGTCCTGAACAATGAGCAGTTCTTC	CASSLGGTPVLNNEQFF
TRBJ2-5	TRBD1	TRBV9	NA	TGTGCCAGCAGTCGTGGGGAACAGGGGTGGGAGACCCAGTACTTC	CASSRGEQGWETQYF
TRBJ2-7	NA	TRBV4-1	NA	TGCGCCAGCAGCCAAGACATGGCTAGCTGGTCCTACGAGCAGTACTTC	CASSQDMASWSYEQYF
TRBJ2-1	NA	TRBV6-5	NA	TGTGCCAGCAGTTACGGGGGCACAAGGAATGAGCAGTTCTTC	CASSYGGTRNEQFF
TRBJ1-1	TRBD1	TRBV18	NA	TGTGCCAGCTCAACCGGACAGGGGGGGACTGAAGCTTTCTTT	CASSTGQGGTEAFF
TRBJ1-2	TRBD1	TRBV24-1	NA	TGTGCCATCGCCCCCGCCTCGGGACAGGGACATAACTATGGCTACACCTTC	CAIAPASGQGHNYGYTF